This T cell receptor beta chain was profiled in a study of T cell changes during pregnancy in multiple sclerosis. Clones were read by immunoSEQ multiplex PCR, and TCRdb kept only the in-frame ones, dropping some. This table holds 85,000 to 100,000 clones, approximately 92% found once. The clonotype was recovered from a female donor with multiple sclerosis, enrolled in a pregnancy study. Sequencing was performed on peripheral blood, taken after pregnancy.

The CDR3 DNA reads as TGTGCCTGGAGTGTCTGGGAGGTGGAGACCCAGTACTTC. Translation: CAWSVWEVETQYF. The chain has TRBV30 and TRBJ2-5, with D possibly matching TRBD2 (6 bases). The germline V gene has CDR1 GTSNPN and CDR2 SVGIG (reference sequence). This CDR3 spans 13 amino acids. V was trimmed by 0 bases and J by 5 bases, leaving 10 bases between them.